These T cell receptor beta chains were read from a single sample in a study of T cells expressing NK-cell markers. TCRdb reprocessed the 5' RACE reads and reports one entry per CDR3 protein, with no DNA. The sample table sets out 150,000 to 200,000 distinct CDR3 sequences. Material: blood T cells: a sorted CD56 or NKG2C T cell subset, CD4+ or CD8+ T cells, or bulk PBMC T cells (not recorded which). These receptors came from a man aged 18-70 years in good health. Each CDR3 is given with its conserved first and last residue. The order of the fields is J gene, V gene, CDR3 protein.

J: TRBJ2-2
V: TRBV4-1
CDR3: CASSPLLGGELFF

J: TRBJ2-5
V: TRBV12-3/TRBV12-4
CDR3: CASSLSVETQYF

J: TRBJ2-3
V: TRBV29-1
CDR3: CSVIPGTYPDTQYF

J: TRBJ1-1
V: TRBV5-6
CDR3: CASSSQPDSLAEAFF

J: TRBJ2-2
V: TRBV13
CDR3: CASITSRLGNTGELFF

J: TRBJ2-7
V: TRBV20-1
CDR3: CSAGGGYEQYF

J: TRBJ2-1
V: TRBV27
CDR3: CASSPGTASYNEQFF

J: TRBJ2-7
V: TRBV9
CDR3: CASSTDRGYEQYF

J: TRBJ2-3
V: TRBV29-1
CDR3: CSGWARQVQRDTQYF

J: TRBJ2-2
V: TRBV5-1
CDR3: CASSLDAQGASGELFF

J: TRBJ2-1
V: TRBV7-9
CDR3: CASSLGGGDGPLEQFF

J: TRBJ1-2
V: TRBV12-3/TRBV12-4
CDR3: CASSFVRDVDGYTF

J: TRBJ2-7
V: TRBV5-5
CDR3: CASSPTPGSDEQYF

J: TRBJ1-1
V: TRBV3-1
CDR3: CASSPRDRDTEAFF

J: TRBJ2-6
V: TRBV2
CDR3: CASSEYRNSGANVLTF

J: TRBJ2-7
V: TRBV12-5
CDR3: CASGLIKGAEQYF

J: TRBJ1-2
V: TRBV7-9
CDR3: CASTKGAQGYTF

J: TRBJ1-1
V: TRBV9
CDR3: CASSVGAGGYTEAFF

J: TRBJ2-5
V: TRBV5-6
CDR3: CASSLGLAGTGETQYF

J: TRBJ2-7
V: TRBV19
CDR3: CASSIGTGNDPIEYF

J: TRBJ1-5
V: TRBV20-1
CDR3: CSARVGGNNQPQHF

J: TRBJ2-2
V: TRBV7-9
CDR3: CASSLQRGGTGELFF

J: TRBJ2-7
V: TRBV3-1
CDR3: CASSQVSYEQYF

J: TRBJ2-7
V: TRBV19
CDR3: CASSPGAGASYEQYF

J: TRBJ1-2
V: TRBV20-1
CDR3: CSARDLVNHNYGYTF

J: TRBJ2-5
V: TRBV3-1
CDR3: CASSPHRARLAGFETQYF

J: TRBJ2-5
V: TRBV7-6
CDR3: CASSLVLPDRGMKTQYF

J: TRBJ2-3
V: TRBV6-1
CDR3: CASSDRDGNTDTQYF

J: TRBJ2-1
V: TRBV12-3/TRBV12-4
CDR3: CASTLAGGYEQFF

J: TRBJ2-1
V: TRBV2
CDR3: CASSDPGQQSYNEQFF

J: TRBJ2-7
V: TRBV7-9
CDR3: CASSPRTAPLEQYF

J: TRBJ1-5
V: TRBV4-1
CDR3: CASSRYGGQDSNQPQHF

J: TRBJ2-7
V: TRBV3-1
CDR3: CASSLGRRYEQYF

J: TRBJ2-6
V: TRBV18
CDR3: CASSQRGVGANVLTF

J: TRBJ2-5
V: TRBV14
CDR3: CASSRTSGGVQETQYF

J: TRBJ2-7
V: TRBV7-9
CDR3: CASTGRGLGDEQYF

J: TRBJ2-7
V: TRBV20-1
CDR3: CSATTDYEQYF

J: TRBJ2-7
V: TRBV7-9
CDR3: CASSFTSGHYEQYF

J: TRBJ2-6
V: TRBV19
CDR3: CASSSQGSGANVLTF

J: TRBJ1-1
V: TRBV7-2
CDR3: CASSSDSDRGWTEAFF

J: TRBJ2-7
V: TRBV20-1
CDR3: CSARGYWTGASYEQYF